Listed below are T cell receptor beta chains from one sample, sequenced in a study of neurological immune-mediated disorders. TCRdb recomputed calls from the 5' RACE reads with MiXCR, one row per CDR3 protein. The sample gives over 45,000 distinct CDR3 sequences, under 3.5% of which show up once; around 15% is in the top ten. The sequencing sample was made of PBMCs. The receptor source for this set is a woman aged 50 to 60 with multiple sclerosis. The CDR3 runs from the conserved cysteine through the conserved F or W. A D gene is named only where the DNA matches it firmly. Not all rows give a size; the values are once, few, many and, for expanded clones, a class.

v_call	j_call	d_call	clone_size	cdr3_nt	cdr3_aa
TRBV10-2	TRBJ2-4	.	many	TGCGCCAGCAGTGAGGCAGGGAGTCATGCAAACATTCAGTACTTC	CASSEAGSHANIQYF
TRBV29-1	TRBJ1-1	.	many	TGCAGCGTTGAAGGGGCCCGACGGGGGAGGAACACTGAAGCTTTCTTT	CSVEGARRGRNTEAFF
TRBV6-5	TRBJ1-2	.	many	TGTGCCAGCAGTTACTCTGGAGGGCGGGAGGGCTACACCTTC	CASSYSGGREGYTF
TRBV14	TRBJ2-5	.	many	TGTGCCAGCAGCCAAGCTATCCATATCGGGACCCAGTACTTC	CASSQAIHIGTQYF
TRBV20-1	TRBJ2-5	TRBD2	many	TGCAGTGAAGCGGGAGGGAGCCAAGAGACCCAGTACTTC	CSEAGGSQETQYF
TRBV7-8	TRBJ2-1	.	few	TGTGCCAGCAGCTTTACAGGGCTCAACAATGAGCAGTTCTTC	CASSFTGLNNEQFF
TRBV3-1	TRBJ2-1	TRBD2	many	TGTGCCAGCAGTCGTAGCGGGGGCGGGAACAATGAGCAGTTCTTC	CASSRSGGGNNEQFF
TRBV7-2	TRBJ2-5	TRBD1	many	TGTGCCAGCAGCGGACAGGGGAGAGAGACCCAGTACTTC	CASSGQGRETQYF
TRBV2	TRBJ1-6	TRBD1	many	TGTGCCAGCAGGGAACAGGGGGCCGCTTCACCCCTCCACTTT	CASREQGAASPLHF
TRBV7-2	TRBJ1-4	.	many	TGTGCCAGCAGCTCGACACCGGGGCAGAATAATGAAAAACTGTTTTTT	CASSSTPGQNNEKLFF
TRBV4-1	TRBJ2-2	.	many	TGCGCCAGCAGCCAAGTAGTAGCAGCGAACACCGGGGAGCTGTTTTTT	CASSQVVAANTGELFF
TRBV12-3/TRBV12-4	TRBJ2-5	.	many	TGTGCCAGCAGTCTCCGGGGGTTGCAAGAGACCCAGTACTTC	CASSLRGLQETQYF
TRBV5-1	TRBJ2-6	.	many	TGCGCCAGCAGCTTGTATACAACCTCTGGGGCCAACGTCCTGACTTTC	CASSLYTTSGANVLTF
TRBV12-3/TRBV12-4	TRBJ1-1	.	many	TGTGCCAGCAGTTTCCGACAGTCCCTGAACACTGAAGCTTTCTTT	CASSFRQSLNTEAFF
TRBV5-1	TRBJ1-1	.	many	TGCGCCAGCAGCTTGGGTACAGTGAACACTGAAGCTTTCTTT	CASSLGTVNTEAFF
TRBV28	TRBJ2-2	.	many	TGTGCCAGCAGCTACCGAAGGCTTGGGAACACCGGGGAGCTGTTTTTT	CASSYRRLGNTGELFF
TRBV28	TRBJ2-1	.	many	TGTGCCAGCAGCCCATCTCGTGAGCAGTTCTTC	CASSPSREQFF
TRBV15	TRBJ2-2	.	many	TGTGCCACCAGCGAAAGGGGGGGGCTCTTGTACACCGGGGAGCTGTTTTTT	CATSERGGLLYTGELFF
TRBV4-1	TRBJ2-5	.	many	TGCGCCAGCAGCCAACTAGGGGGTGGTAGTCGAGAGACCCAGTACTTC	CASSQLGGGSRETQYF
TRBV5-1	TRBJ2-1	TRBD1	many	TGCGCCAGCAGCTTGGGACAGGGAACCTACAATGAGCAGTTCTTC	CASSLGQGTYNEQFF
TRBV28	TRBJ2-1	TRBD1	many	TGTGCCAGCAGTTCCCCCATGGGGCAGGGGGATGAGCAGTTCTTC	CASSSPMGQGDEQFF
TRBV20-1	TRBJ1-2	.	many	TGCAGTGCTAGGGAGAGGGGACCCAACTATGGCTACACCTTC	CSARERGPNYGYTF
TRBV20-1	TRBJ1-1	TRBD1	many	TGCAGTGCTAGAGAGACAGGGTTGGACACTGAAGCTTTCTTT	CSARETGLDTEAFF
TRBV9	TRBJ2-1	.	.	TGTGCCAGCAGCGTAGGAGGCGCTAGCCACCATGAGCAGTTCTTC	CASSVGGASHHEQFF
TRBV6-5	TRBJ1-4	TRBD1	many	TGTGCCAGCAGCCTACAGGGGGGAGAAGAAAAACTGTTTTTT	CASSLQGGEEKLFF
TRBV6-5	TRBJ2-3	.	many	TGTGCCAGCAGTTACGGGTCGGCTAGCACAGATACGCAGTATTTT	CASSYGSASTDTQYF
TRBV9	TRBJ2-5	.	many	TGTGCCAGCAGCGTAGGCGGTTACCAAGAGACCCAGTACTTC	CASSVGGYQETQYF
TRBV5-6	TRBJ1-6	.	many	TGTGCCAGCAGCTTGAATGGGGTGAATAATTCACCCCTCCACTTT	CASSLNGVNNSPLHF
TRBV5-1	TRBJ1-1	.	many	TGCGCCAGCAGATCTTCCGGGGCGAACACTGAAGCTTTCTTT	CASRSSGANTEAFF
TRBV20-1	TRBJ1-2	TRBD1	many	TGCAGTGCTAGGAAAGACAGGGTATATGGCTACACCTTC	CSARKDRVYGYTF
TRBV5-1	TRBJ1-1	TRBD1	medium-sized	TGCGCCAGCAGCTTGGCCGGGACAGGGAACACTGAAGCTTTCTTT	CASSLAGTGNTEAFF
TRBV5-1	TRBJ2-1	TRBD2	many	TGCGCCAGCAGCTTGGGGGCTAGCGGGATCTACAATGAGCAGTTCTTC	CASSLGASGIYNEQFF
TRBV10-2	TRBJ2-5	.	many	TGCGCCAGCAGTGAGGGGACCTACCCCCAAGAGACCCAGTACTTC	CASSEGTYPQETQYF
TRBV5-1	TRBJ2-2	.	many	TGCGCCAGCAGCTTGGCCCAAGCCGGGGAGCTGTTTTTT	CASSLAQAGELFF
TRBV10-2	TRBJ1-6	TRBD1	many	TGCGCCAGCAGTGAGGCGTTCGGGACAGGAAATTCACCCCTCCACTTT	CASSEAFGTGNSPLHF
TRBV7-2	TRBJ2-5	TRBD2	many	TGTGCCAGCAGACTAGCGGGAGGCGGGGAGACCCAGTACTTC	CASRLAGGGETQYF
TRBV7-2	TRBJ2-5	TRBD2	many	TGTGCCAGCAGCTCAAGCGGGGGGTGGGAGACCCAGTACTTC	CASSSSGGWETQYF
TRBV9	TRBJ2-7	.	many	TGTGCCAGCAGCGTCGGGACACACTTCATCTACGAGCAGTACTTC	CASSVGTHFIYEQYF
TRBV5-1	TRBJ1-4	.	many	TGCGCCAGCAGCACCAGGGGTGGGGGTGAAAAACTGTTTTTT	CASSTRGGGEKLFF
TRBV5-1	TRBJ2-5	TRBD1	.	TGCGCCAGCAGCGCAGGGGGCAGGGAGACCCAGTACTTC	CASSAGGRETQYF
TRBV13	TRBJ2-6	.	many	TGTGCCAGCAGCTTCACCTGGGAGGATGGGGCCAACGTCCTGACTTTC	CASSFTWEDGANVLTF
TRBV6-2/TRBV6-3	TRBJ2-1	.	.	TGTGACAGCAGCAGCACTGCCAATGAGCAGTTCTTC	CDSSSTANEQFF
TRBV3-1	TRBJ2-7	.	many	TGTGCCAGCAGCCACTACAGGGATTCCTACGAGCAGTACTTC	CASSHYRDSYEQYF
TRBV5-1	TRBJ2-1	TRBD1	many	TGCGCCAGCAGCAGGGGGACAGGGGACAATGAGCAGTTCTTC	CASSRGTGDNEQFF
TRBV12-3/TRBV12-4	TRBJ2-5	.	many	TGTGCCAGCAGTTTAATAGGGGCCCAAGAGACCCAGTACTTC	CASSLIGAQETQYF
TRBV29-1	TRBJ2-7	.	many	TGCAGCGCCCTCCTGCCTGGGGTCTACGAGCAGTACTTC	CSALLPGVYEQYF
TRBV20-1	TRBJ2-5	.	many	TGCAGTGCTAGAAGGAGGGGGGCCGTCCAAGAGACCCAGTACTTC	CSARRRGAVQETQYF
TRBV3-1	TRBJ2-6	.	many	TGTGCCAGCAGCCAACAGGTCTCTGGGGCCAACGTCCTGACTTTC	CASSQQVSGANVLTF
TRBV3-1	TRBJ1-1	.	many	TGTGCCAGCAGCCAAGATAGTGGGGGGGCTGAAGCTTTCTTT	CASSQDSGGAEAFF
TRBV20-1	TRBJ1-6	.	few	TGCAGTGCTAGAGATCAAAGATCGGGTGACTATTCAACCCTCAACTTT	CSARDQRSGDYSTLNF
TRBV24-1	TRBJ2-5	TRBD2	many	TGTGCCACCAGCGAAGGGAGGGTGTCACAAGAGACCCAGTACTTC	CATSEGRVSQETQYF
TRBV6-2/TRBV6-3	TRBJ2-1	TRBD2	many	TGTGCCAGCATTTTCCGGGAGGACTCCCACAATGAGCAGTTCTTC	CASIFREDSHNEQFF
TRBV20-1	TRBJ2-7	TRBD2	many	TGCAGTGCTATGGGCGGGAGAGTGAACGAGCAGTACTTC	CSAMGGRVNEQYF
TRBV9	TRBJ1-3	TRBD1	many	TGTGCCAGCAGCGCAGGGGACAGGCCCTCTGGAAACACCATATATTTT	CASSAGDRPSGNTIYF
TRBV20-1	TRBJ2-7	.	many	TGCAGTGCTAGGGGCAGCATTTACGAGCAGTACTTC	CSARGSIYEQYF
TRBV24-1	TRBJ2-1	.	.	TGTGCCACCAGTGATTCCTCCAATTACAATGAGCAGTTCTTC	CATSDSSNYNEQFF
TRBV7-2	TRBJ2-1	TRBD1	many	TGTGCCAGCAGCTGGTCCGGGACAGGGTCCTACAATGAGCAGTTCTTC	CASSWSGTGSYNEQFF